A selection of T cell receptor beta chains follows, all from one sample in a study of shared clonotypes between healthy human individuals. Profiling relied on immunoSEQ multiplex PCR, and the TCRdb table lists in-frame clones only, not all of them. The sample records about 490,000 clones, over 65% being singletons. Sequencing used PBMCs. The receptors originated from a middle-aged woman in good health. Some clones in this sample may be carry-over from other donors' samples. The CDR3 runs from the conserved cysteine through the conserved F or W. A D gene is named only where the DNA matches it firmly. The size entry is marked missing in some rows and otherwise reads once, few, many or a size class.

d_call j_call clone_size v_call cdr3_nt cdr3_aa
TRBD1 TRBJ2-2 . TRBV19 TGTGCCAGTAGTATAGCCCTGACAGGGGTCGGGGAGCTGTTTTTT CASSIALTGVGELFF
. TRBJ1-4 . TRBV6-6 TGTGCCAGCAGTTATGGGCGGACCCATGAAAAACTGTTTTTT CASSYGRTHEKLFF
TRBD2 TRBJ2-1 . TRBV6-5 TGTGCCAGCACTCCTGGGACTAGTTGGAATGAGCAGTTCTTC CASTPGTSWNEQFF
. TRBJ2-7 . TRBV7-6 TGTGCCAGCAGCTTAGAAGTGGGTTCCGCAGGGGCGTACTTC CASSLEVGSAGAYF
. TRBJ1-1 . TRBV6-5 TGTGCCAGCAGGGGGGGGTTGGGCACTGAAGCTTTCTTT CASRGGLGTEAFF
. TRBJ1-3 . TRBV7-9 TGTGCCAGCAGTTCCGACAGGCGACCCTCTGGAAACACCATATATTTT CASSSDRRPSGNTIYF
. TRBJ2-3 once TRBV5-1 TGCGCCAGCCAGACCGGGAGAATCACAGATACGCAGTATTTT CASQTGRITDTQYF
. TRBJ2-7 many TRBV30 TGTGCCTCGCCGGGACCGTCCATCTACGAGCAGTACTTC CASPGPSIYEQYF
. TRBJ2-7 . TRBV6-1 TGTGCCAGCAGTGAAGCCGCCGACAGTTACGAGCAGTACTTC CASSEAADSYEQYF
. TRBJ1-1 few TRBV5-1 TGCGCCAGCAGCTTCGGCAATAGACGGACTGAAGCTTTCTTT CASSFGNRRTEAFF
. TRBJ2-1 . TRBV7-6 TGTGCCAGCAGCGCTGGGAGACCGTCCTCCTACAATGAGCAGTTCTTC CASSAGRPSSYNEQFF
. TRBJ2-2 . TRBV6-5 TGTGCCAGCAGTTACTCGAAATGGGGCCGGGAGCTGTTTTTT CASSYSKWGRELFF
. TRBJ2-2 . TRBV9 TGTGCCAGCAGCGTAGGGGTCGGGGAGCTGTTTTTT CASSVGVGELFF
. TRBJ2-7 . TRBV30 TGTGCCTGGAGTAGCGGCCCAAATGAGGAGCAGTACTTC CAWSSGPNEEQYF
TRBD1 TRBJ2-5 . TRBV2 TGTGCCAGCAGTGAATTGGGGACAGTAAAAGAGACCCAGTACTTC CASSELGTVKETQYF
. TRBJ2-4 many TRBV19 TGTGCCAGTAGTAAGGGGACGGAAAAAAACATTCAGTACTTC CASSKGTEKNIQYF
. TRBJ2-5 . TRBV4-2 TGTGCCAGCAGCCAAGACAGCCGGGCCGGTGAGACCCAGTACTTC CASSQDSRAGETQYF
. TRBJ2-3 . TRBV6-5 TGTGCCAGCAGTTCCCTGACTAGCACAGATACGCAGTATTTT CASSSLTSTDTQYF
TRBD2 TRBJ2-7 . TRBV6-6 TGTGCCAGCAGTAGCCCCCGGGGCGGGAGTATCGAGCAGTACTTC CASSSPRGGSIEQYF
TRBD2 TRBJ2-7 . TRBV28 TGTGCCAGCAGGGCGGGGGACTACGAGCAGTACTTC CASRAGDYEQYF
. TRBJ1-5 . TRBV19 TGTGCCAGCAGCCTCCTAGGGGGGAATAGCAATCAGCCCCAGCATTTT CASSLLGGNSNQPQHF
. TRBJ1-5 . TRBV7-9 TGTGCCAGCAGCTTAGCGTGGGACGGCAATCAGCCCCAGCATTTT CASSLAWDGNQPQHF
. TRBJ2-2 . TRBV29-1 TGCAGCACCCAGGCGGTTGGCACCGGGGAGCTGTTTTTT CSTQAVGTGELFF
. TRBJ2-7 . TRBV6-5 TGTGCCAGCAGCCGGGACGAGAGCTCCTACGAGCAGTACTTC CASSRDESSYEQYF
TRBD2 TRBJ2-2 few TRBV4-2 TGTGCCAGCAGGGTGGCGGGAGAGGACACCGGGGAGCTGTTTTTT CASRVAGEDTGELFF
. TRBJ2-7 . TRBV9 TGTGCCAGCAGCGTAGAGATACAAACCTACGAGCAGTACTTC CASSVEIQTYEQYF
. TRBJ1-1 . TRBV2 TGTGCCAGCAGTAACGACAAATATGAAGCTTTCTTT CASSNDKYEAFF
TRBD2 TRBJ2-7 once TRBV7-9 TGTGCCAGCAGCCTGGGACTAGCGGGAGCCTACGAGCAGTACTTC CASSLGLAGAYEQYF